A selection of T cell receptor beta chains follows, all from one sample in a study of identical twins. TCRdb re-called the 5' RACE reads with MiXCR, one entry per CDR3 protein. Of nearly 900,000 distinct CDR3 sequences in the sample, 10% to 15% were seen once. These data are also associated with another study on yellow fever vaccine responses in identical twins.

Sequencing input: PBMCs. Receptor source: a woman aged 18-35 years in good health. CDR3s include the opening cysteine and the closing phenylalanine or tryptophan. D genes are given only for firm matches. The size of a clone is reported for some rows only, either as once, few or many, or as a class for expanded clones.

TRBJ1-1 | TRBV7-9 | many | - | CASSTNRGNTEAFF | TGTGCCAGCAGCACTAACAGAGGGAACACTGAAGCTTTCTTT
TRBJ2-1 | TRBV3-1 | - | - | CASGQGAGAYNEQFF | TGTGCCAGCGGTCAGGGGGCGGGGGCCTACAATGAGCAGTTCTTC
TRBJ1-2 | TRBV20-1 | few | - | CSARRTYGYTF | TGCAGTGCTAGAAGGACCTATGGCTACACCTTC
TRBJ2-4 | TRBV12-3/TRBV12-4 | many | - | CASSLYQGLAKNIQYF | TGTGCCAGCAGTTTATATCAGGGGTTAGCCAAAAACATTCAGTACTTC
TRBJ2-3 | TRBV15 | few | - | CATSREVARQTDTQYF | TGTGCCACCAGCAGAGAGGTGGCTAGGCAGACAGATACGCAGTATTTT
TRBJ2-1 | TRBV5-4 | - | TRBD2 | CASSSGLDKNEQFF | TGTGCCAGCAGCTCGGGACTAGATAAGAATGAGCAGTTCTTC
TRBJ2-3 | TRBV7-8 | many | - | CASTRGGTDTQYF | TGTGCCAGCACCCGAGGGGGCACAGATACGCAGTATTTT
TRBJ2-7 | TRBV7-9 | - | - | CASSPESREAYEQYF | TGTGCCAGCAGCCCCGAGTCGCGGGAAGCCTACGAGCAGTACTTC
TRBJ2-2 | TRBV12-3/TRBV12-4 | many | - | CASSSTGELFF | TGTGCCAGCAGCTCCACCGGGGAGCTGTTTTTT
TRBJ2-5 | TRBV29-1 | few | - | CSVPRTAHQETQYF | TGCAGCGTACCTAGGACAGCACACCAAGAGACCCAGTACTTC
TRBJ1-2 | TRBV5-1 | many | - | CASSLAHEGSYGYTF | TGCGCCAGCAGCTTGGCCCACGAAGGGAGCTATGGCTACACCTTC
TRBJ1-5 | TRBV5-1 | few | - | CASSLQGNSNQPQHF | TGCGCCAGCAGCCTACAGGGAAATAGCAATCAGCCCCAGCATTTT
TRBJ2-7 | TRBV29-1 | - | - | CSVGVWVSSYEQYF | TGCAGCGTTGGGGTTTGGGTGTCCTCCTACGAGCAGTACTTC
TRBJ2-3 | TRBV5-1 | many | TRBD2 | CASSNPSGTFTDTQYF | TGCGCCAGCAGTAACCCTAGCGGAACTTTCACAGATACGCAGTATTTT
TRBJ2-3 | TRBV4-2 | few | TRBD2 | CASSQELAGVGQGTDTQYF | TGTGCCAGCAGCCAAGAGCTAGCGGGGGTGGGACAGGGCACAGATACGCAGTATTTT
TRBJ2-5 | TRBV20-1 | - | TRBD2 | CSARVPGGQETQYF | TGCAGTGCTAGGGTACCGGGGGGGCAAGAGACCCAGTACTTC
TRBJ2-1 | TRBV2 | few | - | CASSPTGLAEQFF | TGTGCCAGCAGTCCTACAGGGTTAGCTGAGCAGTTCTTC
TRBJ2-1 | TRBV7-6 | few | - | CASSVYPRKEQFF | TGTGCCAGCAGCGTCTACCCTCGTAAAGAGCAGTTCTTC
TRBJ2-1 | TRBV2 | - | TRBD2 | CASSGTSGSHPDNEQFF | TGTGCCAGCAGTGGGACTAGCGGGAGTCACCCTGACAATGAGCAGTTCTTC
TRBJ1-5 | TRBV19 | once | - | CASMRTGLQPQHF | TGTGCCAGTATGAGAACGGGTTTACAGCCCCAGCATTTT
TRBJ2-4 | TRBV5-6 | few | - | CASSPSLIDKNIQYF | TGTGCCAGCAGCCCGAGTCTTATAGACAAAAACATTCAGTACTTC
TRBJ2-3 | TRBV12-5 | - | TRBD2 | CASGLTPSTSGRATDTQYF | TGTGCTAGTGGTTTGACCCCCTCGACTAGCGGGAGGGCCACAGATACGCAGTATTTT
TRBJ2-3 | TRBV20-1 | many | TRBD2 | CSAPTGLVGGDTQYF | TGCAGTGCTCCCACAGGACTAGTGGGGGGAGATACGCAGTATTTT
TRBJ2-2 | TRBV6-5 | - | - | CASSYSTSRNTGELFF | TGTGCCAGCAGTTACTCGACTTCCAGAAACACCGGGGAGCTGTTTTTT
TRBJ2-1 | TRBV9 | - | - | CASSPAQEFWEQFF | TGTGCCAGCAGCCCCGCCCAGGAGTTCTGGGAGCAGTTCTTC
TRBJ2-7 | TRBV6-1 | - | - | CATQGGYDEQYF | TGTGCAACACAGGGGGGGTACGACGAGCAGTACTTC
TRBJ2-3 | TRBV27 | - | - | CASRSEVRVVADTQYF | TGTGCCAGCAGAAGCGAGGTCAGGGTTGTTGCAGATACGCAGTATTTT
TRBJ2-7 | TRBV11-2 | few | TRBD2 | CASSPGTSGRSWLSAPYEQYF | TGTGCCAGCAGCCCAGGGACTAGCGGGAGATCTTGGCTAAGCGCTCCCTACGAGCAGTACTTC
TRBJ2-1 | TRBV12-3/TRBV12-4 | - | TRBD1 | CASSSPGTGGSF | TGTGCCAGCAGTTCCCCCGGGACAGGGGGCTCCTTC
TRBJ2-2 | TRBV7-6 | few | TRBD1 | CASSLYGTGDTGELFF | TGTGCCAGCAGCTTGTATGGGACAGGAGACACCGGGGAGCTGTTTTTT
TRBJ1-2 | TRBV12-3/TRBV12-4 | many | - | CASSFGRVLGYTF | TGTGCCAGCAGTTTTGGGAGGGTACTGGGCTACACCTTC
TRBJ2-1 | TRBV20-1 | many | TRBD1 | CSARGDRGHNEQFF | TGCAGTGCTAGAGGGGACAGGGGGCACAATGAGCAGTTCTTC
TRBJ1-2 | TRBV20-1 | many | - | CSVWEGNMYGYTF | TGCAGTGTCTGGGAGGGGAATATGTATGGCTACACCTTC
TRBJ2-1 | TRBV5-6 | few | - | CASSWGTRTDEQFF | TGTGCCAGCAGCTGGGGGACGCGGACCGATGAGCAGTTCTTC
TRBJ2-4 | TRBV7-9 | few | - | CASSLSWTKNIQYF | TGTGCCAGCAGCCTTAGCTGGACCAAAAACATTCAGTACTTC
TRBJ2-2 | TRBV28 | - | - | CASTLGVAGELFF | TGTGCCAGCACCCTGGGGGTAGCCGGGGAGCTGTTTTTT
TRBJ2-3 | TRBV6-1 | many | TRBD1 | CASRLPRGQGADTQYF | TGTGCCAGCAGACTACCCCGCGGACAGGGGGCAGATACGCAGTATTTT
TRBJ1-5 | TRBV5-1 | few | - | CASSPKGGTHQPQHF | TGCGCCAGCAGCCCGAAGGGGGGGACGCATCAGCCCCAGCATTTT
TRBJ1-5 | TRBV28 | - | - | CASSPDRFGQPQHF | TGTGCCAGCAGTCCTGACAGGTTTGGGCAGCCCCAGCATTTT
TRBJ1-2 | TRBV6-5 | - | - | CASSYRPGGGHGYTF | TGTGCCAGCAGTTACCGACCCGGGGGTGGCCATGGCTACACCTTC
TRBJ2-1 | TRBV3-1 | - | - | CASSQQGTNEQFF | TGTGCCAGCAGCCAACAGGGTACCAATGAGCAGTTCTTC
TRBJ1-2 | TRBV10-3 | many | - | CAISDSLDGYTF | TGTGCCATCAGTGACTCTCTGGACGGCTACACCTTC
TRBJ2-7 | TRBV5-1 | - | - | CASSREWGGPGEQYF | TGCGCCAGCAGTCGTGAGTGGGGAGGTCCTGGTGAGCAGTACTTC
TRBJ2-4 | TRBV13 | few | - | CASSVGGNLAKNIQYF | TGTGCCAGCAGTGTGGGCGGGAATCTAGCCAAAAACATTCAGTACTTC
TRBJ2-1 | TRBV20-1 | - | - | CSAIEGTPDRINNEQFF | TGCAGCGCCATCGAAGGAACCCCTGACAGAATTAACAATGAGCAGTTCTTC
TRBJ2-2 | TRBV6-1 | few | - | CASTSFADSTGELFF | TGTGCCAGCACCTCGTTTGCGGACAGCACCGGGGAGCTGTTTTTT
TRBJ2-3 | TRBV20-1 | - | TRBD1 | CSSFSPGQGSDTQYF | TGCAGTTCCTTTTCACCGGGACAGGGATCAGATACGCAGTATTTT
TRBJ2-5 | TRBV29-1 | few | TRBD1 | CSVGWDRGLETQYF | TGCAGCGTTGGCTGGGACAGGGGGCTTGAGACCCAGTACTTC
TRBJ2-2 | TRBV28 | - | TRBD1 | CASTIRGRRTGELFF | TGTGCCAGCACCATCAGGGGGCGCAGAACCGGGGAGCTGTTTTTT
TRBJ1-2 | TRBV5-1 | few | TRBD1 | CASSTTGDGYTF | TGCGCCAGCAGCACAACAGGGGATGGCTACACCTTC
TRBJ2-2 | TRBV12-3/TRBV12-4 | many | - | CASSPRGELFF | TGTGCCAGCAGCCCTAGGGGGGAGCTGTTTTTT
TRBJ2-3 | TRBV4-1 | many | - | CASSQVRGDTQYF | TGTGCCAGCAGCCAAGTTCGTGGAGATACGCAGTATTTT
TRBJ2-7 | TRBV11-2 | few | - | CASSLWGTADYEQYF | TGTGCCAGCAGTCTATGGGGGACGGCCGACTACGAGCAGTACTTC